The 17 T cell receptor beta chains listed next were all sequenced from one sample in a study of blood T cells in healthy people across ages (dated by TCRdb to the mid-2010s). The library came from 5' RACE. The sample was run on an Illumina HiSeq 2500. The second PCR ran for about 7 to 11 cycles and used a J-beta primer mix along with a sample-barcoded 5' primer. TCRdb trimmed the raw reads at Q25, called clones with MiXCR and kept productive beta chains. Each entry is one CDR3 protein sequence, shown with its most common DNA and genes. The sample has about 690,000 distinct CDR3 sequences on record, about 43% of them singletons. The ten largest clones capture around 30% of the sample. Material for sequencing was blood. Source of these receptors: an elderly man in good health.

The rearrangement uses TRBV11-2 and TRBJ2-7; maybe TRBD2 (5 bases). Per germline, CDR1 SGHAT and CDR2 FQNNGV. Trimming removed 4 bases from V and 3 bases from J, with 10 bases in between. The CDR3 totals 13 residues. CDR3 DNA sequence: TGTGCCAGCAGCTCACCCGGGATCTACGAGCAGTACTTC. It translates to CASSSPGIYEQYF.

A word on this clonotype: Compared with germline, one end of the junction differs, possibly owing to a read error. V and J are TRBV27 and TRBJ1-5, with D perhaps matching TRBD1 (5 bases). CDR1 is MNHEY, CDR2 SMNVEV, per germline (reference sequence). This CDR3 is 17 amino acids long. The CDR3 nucleotides are TGTGTCAGCAGTGTTCGGCAGGGAGGGTTTAGCAATCAGCCCCAGCATTTT. Protein sequence: CVSSVRQGGFSNQPQHF.

V is TRBV12-3 or TRBV12-4 and J is TRBJ1-1, with D unclear. The CDR3 length is 15 residues. Trimming pared 3 bases from V and 3 bases from J, leaving 14 bases between. CDR3 protein: CASSFRASRDTEAFF. The CDR3 DNA reads as TGTGCCAGCAGTTTTCGGGCCTCGAGGGACACTGAAGCTTTCTTT.

The chain joins TRBV7-3 to TRBJ2-6; 8 nucleotides match TRBD1. Trimming cost V 4 bases and J 0 bases; bases outside gene matches: 14. The CDR3 covers 20 residues. Germline V gives CDR1 SGHTA, CDR2 FQGTGA. The chain's CDR3 is CASSSRPGTGLSSGANVLTF. CDR3 DNA: TGTGCCAGCAGCTCCCGTCCCGGGACAGGTTTGAGCTCTGGGGCCAACGTCCTGACTTTC.

To note about this clonotype: A much larger clone differs from this one at a single base, so this may be a read error. The V and J genes are TRBV10-3 and TRBJ1-1, with TRBD1 identical over 7 bases. This CDR3 contains 11 residues. CDR1 and CDR2 (germline): ENHRY, SYGVKD. J gave up 10 bases and V 11 bases, and 10 bases lay outside the gene matches. CDR3 sequence reads: CAVTSAGGAFF. The CDR3 bases are TGTGCCGTCACCTCGGCAGGGGGAGCTTTCTTT.

This clonotype was seen ten or more times. This chain uses TRBV24-1 with TRBJ2-7; 13 bases match TRBD2. The CDR3 consists of 19 residues. V dropped 5 bases and J dropped 0; count of bases not matched to a gene: 12. Germline V lookup: CDR1 KGHDR, CDR2 SFDVKD. The CDR3 region is CATSGPTSGRTTSSYEQYF. CDR3 nucleotides: TGTGCCACCAGTGGTCCGACTAGCGGGAGGACTACGAGCTCCTACGAGCAGTACTTC.

V usage is TRBV7-2 and J usage is TRBJ1-5; no definite D call. The CDR3 spans 14 residues. Trimming took 0 bases from V and 6 from J, leaving 9 bases between them. Germline V lookup: CDR1 SGHTA, CDR2 FQGNSA. The CDR3 protein is CASSLAGGSQPQHF. In DNA, the CDR3 is TGTGCCAGCAGCTTAGCGGGAGGGAGTCAGCCCCAGCATTTT.

This chain joins TRBV20-1 and TRBJ2-1; D gene ambiguous. With 6 bases removed from V and 10 bases from J, the gap between germline ends came to 13 bases. Germline CDR1 and CDR2: DFQATT and SNEGSKA (reference sequence). The CDR3 has 11 amino acids. Written as DNA, the CDR3 is TGCAGTGCCTCGCAACCGGCGGAGCAGTTCTTC. As protein: CSASQPAEQFF.

The chain uses TRBV2 and TRBJ2-3; a weak D match, TRBD2 (6 bases). Trimming removed 10 bases at V and 0 bases at J, with 14 bases between. This CDR3 is 14 amino acids long. Per germline, CDR1 SNHLY and CDR2 FYNNEI. The CDR3 DNA reads TGTGCCACCAGCGTAGGGACTAGCACAGATACGCAGTATTTT. It translates to CATSVGTSTDTQYF. Full variable domain (outside the CDR3, taken from reference TRBV2 and TRBJ2-3): EPEVTQTPSHQVTQMGQEVILRCVPISNHLYFYWYRQILGQKVEFLVSFYNNEISEKSEIFDDQFSVERPDGSNFTLKIRSTKLEDSAMYFCATSVGTSTDTQYFGPGTRLTVL.

The chain recombines TRBV27 with TRBJ2-1; D may be TRBD2 (7 bases). The V end lost 5 bases, the J end lost 9 bases, and 14 bases lay between the germline ends. CDR1 and CDR2 from the germline V gene are MNHEY and SMNVEV (reference sequence). The CDR3 totals 13 residues. CDR3 coding DNA: TGTGCCAGCAGTGTGGGGGGGGCCGTTGAGCAGTTCTTC. It translates to CASSVGGAVEQFF.

In its sample, this clonotype was seen a few times. The chain joins TRBV6-6 to TRBJ2-5; 10 positions agree with TRBD1. Germline CDR1 reads MNHNY; CDR2 reads SVGAGI (reference sequence). The CDR3 covers 14 residues. J gave up 3 bases and V 6 bases, and 4 bases lay outside the gene matches. The CDR3 bases are TGTGCCAGCAGAACTGGACAGGGGGAAGAGACCCAGTACTTC. This translates into CASRTGQGEETQYF.

This clonotype occurred a few times. This chain connects TRBV9 to TRBJ1-6; 7 bases are a match to TRBD1. The trim removed 3 bases at V and 7 bases at J, leaving 10 bases unmatched. CDR3 length: 16 amino acids. Germline CDR1 SGDLS, CDR2 YYNGEE. CDR3 nucleotide sequence: TGTGCCAGCAGCGCCCTGTTCGGGACAGACAATTCACCCCTCCACTTT. The encoded protein is CASSALFGTDNSPLHF.

The V call is TRBV6-2 or TRBV6-3, the J call TRBJ2-7, with 8 bases matching TRBD1. Germline V gene sequence: CDR1 MNHEY, CDR2 SVGEGT. Losses at the gene ends were 6 bases for V and 1 base for J; bases not matched to a gene: 5. This CDR3 is 14 amino acids long. As DNA, the CDR3 is TGTGCCAGCAGGACGGACAGGGTATCCTACGAGCAGTACTTC. It translates to CASRTDRVSYEQYF.

The chain uses TRBV4-3 and TRBJ2-5, with TRBD2 matching over 8 bases. This CDR3 is built from 16 residues. CDR1 is LGHNA and CDR2 is YSLEER in the germline V gene. The junction had 18 bases not matched to a gene; V was cut back by 4 bases and J by 11 bases. Here the CDR3 reads CASSPYTSGPYNEQYF. The CDR3, as DNA: TGCGCCAGCAGCCCCTATACTAGCGGACCCTACAATGAGCAGTACTTC.

The chain links TRBV11-2 to TRBJ2-1; TRBD2 might be the D (5 bases). Germline-derived CDR1 and CDR2 are SGHAT and FQNNGV. V was clipped by 0 bases and J by 10 bases, with 16 bases between them. The length of the CDR3 is 15 residues. The CDR3 reads CASSLEWGESYEQFF. Written as DNA, the CDR3 is TGTGCCAGCAGCTTAGAATGGGGAGAGTCCTACGAGCAGTTCTTC. The full variable domain, in which reference TRBV11-2 and TRBJ2-1 provide the parts outside the CDR3, is EAGVAQSPRYKIIEKRQSVAFWCNPISGHATLYWYQQILGQGPKLLIQFQNNGVVDDSQLPKDRFSAERLKGVDSTLKIQPAKLEDSAVYLCASSLEWGESYEQFFGPGTRLTVL.

The chain carries TRBV7-9 and TRBJ2-5; D unclear. The CDR3 length is 12 residues. Deletions cut 11 bases from V and 11 bases from J, with 21 bases between. The germline V gene has CDR1 SEHNR and CDR2 FQNEAQ (reference sequence). The CDR3 DNA reads TGTGCCCCTCAAGGAGTTGGGAATGAGCAGTACTTC. Protein: CAPQGVGNEQYF.

In its sample, this clonotype was seen a few times. The genes are TRBV20-1 and TRBJ1-3; TRBD1 is a possible D gene (6 bases). Per germline, CDR1 DFQATT and CDR2 SNEGSKA (reference sequence). V gave up 6 bases and J gave up 0 bases, with 18 bases separating them. CDR3 size: 16 residues. CDR3 sequence: CSATVRAGASGNTIYF. In nucleotides, the CDR3 is TGCAGTGCGACGGTCAGGGCAGGGGCCTCTGGAAACACCATATATTTT.